These T cell receptor beta chains were read from a single sample in a study of graft-versus-host responses after intestinal transplantation. The protocol was immunoSEQ multiplex PCR, while the TCRdb copy is restricted to in-frame clones and leaves out a portion. The sample has roughly 69,000 clones; 85% to 95% are singletons. Their recognized antigens are unknown. The material sequenced was unstimulated CD8+ T cells sorted from spleen or lymph node cells, taken before transplant. The source of these receptors is a human donor who was the organ donor for an intestinal transplant. Both conserved end residues are part of each CDR3. Each record gives: J gene, D gene, CDR3 length, V gene, CDR3 protein, CDR3 DNA. D genes are given only for firm matches.

j_gene: TRBJ2-7
d_gene: NA
len: 15
v_gene: TRBV6-1
CDR3aa: CASSDWVARPSEQYF
CDR3nt: TGTGCCAGCAGTGATTGGGTAGCGCGCCCCTCCGAGCAGTACTTC

j_gene: TRBJ2-2
d_gene: NA
len: 15
v_gene: TRBV7-2
CDR3aa: CASSETGSNTGELFF
CDR3nt: TGTGCCAGCAGCGAAACAGGCTCGAACACCGGGGAGCTGTTTTTT

j_gene: TRBJ2-3
d_gene: NA
len: 12
v_gene: TRBV4-1
CDR3aa: CASSQDGRTQYF
CDR3nt: TGCGCCAGCAGCCAAGATGGGCGTACGCAGTATTTT

j_gene: TRBJ2-7
d_gene: NA
len: 17
v_gene: TRBV9
CDR3aa: CASSGTNPGSSRYEQYF
CDR3nt: TGTGCCAGCAGCGGAACGAACCCAGGGTCCTCTAGGTACGAGCAGTACTTC

j_gene: TRBJ1-1
d_gene: NA
len: 13
v_gene: TRBV7-9
CDR3aa: CASSPAGDTEAFF
CDR3nt: TGTGCCAGCAGCCCAGCGGGCGACACTGAAGCTTTCTTT

j_gene: TRBJ2-3
d_gene: TRBD2
len: 19
v_gene: TRBV9
CDR3aa: CASSPQGLAGVGMTDTQYF
CDR3nt: TGTGCCAGCAGCCCCCAGGGACTAGCGGGAGTAGGTATGACAGATACGCAGTATTTT

j_gene: TRBJ1-4
d_gene: TRBD1
len: 14
v_gene: TRBV15
CDR3aa: CAARDRGTNEKLFF
CDR3nt: TGTGCCGCAAGAGACAGGGGAACTAATGAAAAACTGTTTTTT

j_gene: TRBJ2-2
d_gene: NA
len: 15
v_gene: TRBV6-5
CDR3aa: CASKWGRGHTGELFF
CDR3nt: TGTGCCAGCAAATGGGGCAGGGGTCACACCGGGGAGCTGTTTTTT

j_gene: TRBJ2-1
d_gene: NA
len: 15
v_gene: TRBV4-3
CDR3aa: CASSQDREYYNEQFF
CDR3nt: TGCGCCAGCAGCCAAGATCGAGAGTACTACAATGAGCAGTTCTTC

j_gene: TRBJ1-2
d_gene: NA
len: 13
v_gene: TRBV7-2
CDR3aa: CASSLRENYGYTF
CDR3nt: TGTGCCAGCAGCTTACGTGAGAACTATGGCTACACCTTC

j_gene: TRBJ2-5
d_gene: NA
len: 17
v_gene: TRBV4-1
CDR3aa: CASSQAPPPGGWETQYF
CDR3nt: TGCGCCAGCAGCCAAGCCCCTCCGCCTGGAGGGTGGGAGACCCAGTACTTC

j_gene: TRBJ1-1
d_gene: TRBD1
len: 16
v_gene: TRBV19
CDR3aa: CASSPAPQGGNTEAFF
CDR3nt: TGTGCCAGTAGTCCGGCCCCGCAGGGGGGGAACACTGAAGCTTTCTTT

j_gene: TRBJ1-4
d_gene: TRBD1
len: 17
v_gene: TRBV7-6
CDR3aa: CASSLEVGDRANEKLFF
CDR3nt: TGTGCCAGCAGCTTAGAAGTTGGGGACAGGGCTAATGAAAAACTGTTTTTT